Listed here are 18 T cell receptor beta chains from one sample, sequenced in a study of blood T cell repertoires in COVID-19. The data were produced by immunoSEQ multiplex PCR, yet TCRdb's version contains in-frame clones alone and is incomplete. The sample yields some 180,000 clones, more than 80% seen once. Material: peripheral blood. These receptors all stem from a woman of 80 years or more with COVID-19, enrolled during active disease.

The chain joins TRBV7-9 to TRBJ2-3, with 9 bases identical to TRBD1. CDR3 length: 16 amino acids. V dropped 5 bases and J dropped 0; count of bases not matched to a gene: 6. Per germline, CDR1 SEHNR and CDR2 FQNEAQ (reference sequence). The CDR3 region has the DNA TGTGCCAGCAGCGTATGGACAGGGGAAAGCACAGATACGCAGTATTTT. This encodes CASSVWTGESTDTQYF.

The chain uses TRBV6-5 and TRBJ2-2; 12 bases line up with TRBD2. CDR3 length: 15 amino acids. J was trimmed by 6 bases and V by 4 bases; bases with no gene match: 3. Germline V CDR1 and CDR2: MNHEY, SVGAGI. The chain's CDR3 is CASSSTSGRAGELFF. The CDR3 DNA sequence: TGTGCCAGCAGTTCGACTAGCGGGAGAGCCGGGGAGCTGTTTTTT.

This rearrangement joins TRBV5-8 to TRBJ2-5; D remains unclear. V lost 2 bases and J 3 bases, leaving 8 bases between the germline ends. The germline V gene has CDR1 SGHTS and CDR2 YDEGEE. The CDR3 is made up of 13 amino acids. The CDR3 protein is CASSFSVKETQYF. The DNA for the CDR3 is TGTGCCAGCAGCTTCTCAGTAAAAGAGACCCAGTACTTC.

The V and J genes are TRBV18 and TRBJ2-5, with D possibly being TRBD2 (5 bases). V dropped 2 bases and J dropped 0 bases, with 7 bases sitting between them. CDR1 is KGHSH, CDR2 LQKENI, per germline. This CDR3 contains 14 residues. The CDR3 spells CASSPADYQETQYF. The CDR3 DNA reads as TGTGCCAGCTCACCAGCGGACTACCAAGAGACCCAGTACTTC.

The chain uses TRBV7-9 and TRBJ1-1, with TRBD1 matching 7 bases. In germline, CDR1 is SEHNR, CDR2 FQNEAQ (reference sequence). The V gene end was trimmed by 5 bases and the J gene end by 4 bases; junction bases not matched to a gene: 16. CDR3 length: 17 residues. CDR3 protein: CASSGRRQGFLITEAFF. Here the CDR3 DNA reads TGTGCCAGCAGCGGTAGGCGACAGGGATTTCTAATCACTGAAGCTTTCTTT. The complete variable domain, with remaining parts taken from reference TRBV7-9 and TRBJ1-1, reads DTGVSQNPRHKITKRGQNVTFRCDPISEHNRLYWYRQTLGQGPEFLTYFQNEAQLEKSRLLSDRFSAERPKGSFSTLEIQRTEQGDSAMYLCASSGRRQGFLITEAFFGQGTRLTVV.

This clone occurred a few times. The chain links TRBV12-3 or TRBV12-4 to TRBJ1-5; 8 nucleotides align to TRBD1. This CDR3 is 13 amino acids long. J was trimmed by 7 bases and V by 6 bases; bases with no gene match: 5. As DNA, the CDR3 is TGTGCCAGCAGCTCGGACAGGGCGCAGCCCCAGCATTTT. Residues: CASSSDRAQPQHF.

The CDR3 nucleotides are TGTGCCAGCAGCCTCGGGACAGGGGAGAATGAAAAACTGTTTTTT. Translating gives CASSLGTGENEKLFF. The J gene is TRBJ1-4, the V gene TRBV7-9, with 10 bases lining up with TRBD1. This CDR3 comprises 15 residues. J was trimmed by 5 bases and V by 5 bases; bases with no gene match: 5. Per germline, CDR1 SEHNR and CDR2 FQNEAQ (reference sequence).

The gene calls are TRBV19 and TRBJ2-4, with TRBD1 matching 10 bases. Germline V CDR1 and CDR2: LNHDA, SQIVND (reference sequence). The CDR3 spans 15 residues. Trimming at V came to 6 bases and at J to 3 bases, leaving 5 bases not matched to a gene. The CDR3 spells CASRDRGSGKNIQYF. The CDR3 DNA is TGTGCCAGTAGGGACAGGGGGTCAGGCAAAAACATTCAGTACTTC. Looking up the rest from reference TRBV19 and TRBJ2-4 gives the full variable domain: DGGITQSPKYLFRKEGQNVTLSCEQNLNHDAMYWYRQDPGQGLRLIYYSQIVNDFQKGDIAEGYSVSREKKESFPLTVTSAQKNPTAFYLCASRDRGSGKNIQYFGAGTRLSVL.

This chain joins TRBV5-1 and TRBJ1-1; D remains unclear. From germline, CDR1 is SGHRS and CDR2 YFSETQ. The CDR3 covers 15 residues. V lost 0 bases and J 0 bases, leaving 9 bases between the germline ends. CDR3 DNA sequence: TGCGCCAGCAGCTTGGGCAGTCTCATGAACACTGAAGCTTTCTTT. As protein: CASSLGSLMNTEAFF.

The chain combines TRBV2 with TRBJ1-5; the D is unclear. Between the trimmed V and J ends, which lost 3 bases and 6 bases, there was a span of 6 bases. The CDR3 consists of 12 residues. Per germline, CDR1 SNHLY and CDR2 FYNNEI. CDR3 sequence (DNA): TGTGCCAGCAGTGAGCAGGTTCAGCCCCAGCATTTT. Encoded protein: CASSEQVQPQHF.

The chain couples TRBV7-2 to TRBJ1-2; TRBD1 matches 8 bases. The CDR3 is 14 residues long. Per germline, CDR1 SGHTA and CDR2 FQGNSA. Losses at the gene ends were 0 bases for V and 10 bases for J; bases not matched to a gene: 7. This chain's CDR3 is CASSLARTGTTYTF. CDR3 in DNA: TGTGCCAGCAGCTTAGCGAGGACAGGGACGACCTACACCTTC.

V gene TRBV10-3 combines with J gene TRBJ1-2; TRBD1 agrees at 9 bases. Unmatched junction bases numbered 4, after V lost 3 bases and J lost 5 bases. CDR3 length equals 14 residues. Germline CDR1 ENHRY, CDR2 SYGVKD. The CDR3 loop is CAISDTDRGYGYTF. The CDR3 DNA follows: TGTGCCATCAGTGACACCGACAGGGGGTATGGCTACACCTTC.

The J gene is TRBJ2-1, the V gene TRBV4-1; TRBD2 aligns across 8 bases. The V segment lost 8 bases and the J segment 9 bases; nucleotides outside the gene matches: 12. CDR3 length: 14 residues. CDR1 MGHRA and CDR2 YSYEKL come from the germline V gene. The CDR3: CASRDRRTSFEQFF. The CDR3 nucleotides are TGCGCCAGCCGTGACAGACGGACTAGCTTTGAGCAGTTCTTC.

The chain carries TRBV9 and TRBJ1-6; 8 nucleotides agree with TRBD1. Germline V gene data show CDR1 as SGDLS and CDR2 as YYNGEE. The CDR3 is 15 residues long. V was pared by 4 bases and J by 6 bases, with 6 bases of the junction left unmatched. CDR3 sequence (DNA): TGTGCCAGCAGCATCTGGGACAGGATTAATTCACCCCTCCACTTT. Protein: CASSIWDRINSPLHF.

This clone was seen a single time. This chain connects TRBV6-2 or TRBV6-3 to TRBJ2-2; TRBD2 matches at 7 bases. CDR1 and CDR2 (germline): MNHEY, SVGEGT. The CDR3 has 13 residues. V lost 4 bases, J lost 8 bases, and 4 bases stayed unmatched. The CDR3 loop reads CASSFGRAGELFF. CDR3 coding DNA: TGTGCCAGCAGTTTTGGGAGGGCTGGGGAGCTGTTTTTT.

The J gene is TRBJ2-3, the V gene TRBV6-2 or TRBV6-3; 12 bases agree with TRBD2. V shed 4 bases and J 5 bases; nucleotides not matched to a gene: 4. Germline loops: CDR1 MNHEY, CDR2 SVGEGT. The CDR3 is 15 amino acids. The CDR3 nucleotides are TGTGCCAGCAGTTGGCTAGCGGGAGGGATAGATACGCAGTATTTT. This sequence encodes CASSWLAGGIDTQYF.

This clone appeared a single time. The V and J genes are TRBV5-4 and TRBJ2-7; possibly TRBD2 for D (7 bases). CDR3 size: 16 residues. The germline V gene encodes CDR1 SGHNT and CDR2 YYREEE (reference sequence). V shed 4 bases and J shed 2 bases, with 19 bases lying between them. CDR3: CASSPGGGDLAYEQYF. The CDR3 DNA follows: TGTGCCAGCAGCCCCGGAGGGGGGGACCTCGCCTACGAGCAGTACTTC.

This clone was recorded once. This chain uses TRBV6-1 with TRBJ1-2, with 9 bases fitting TRBD1. V shed 3 bases, J shed 7 bases, and the junction held 15 bases outside the gene matches. CDR3 length: 17 amino acids. Germline V CDR1 and CDR2: MNHNS, SASEGT. For the CDR3, the DNA is TGTGCCAGCAGTGATCAATTCCTGGGGACAGGGCCCGGTGGCTACACCTTC. Translation gives CASSDQFLGTGPGGYTF.